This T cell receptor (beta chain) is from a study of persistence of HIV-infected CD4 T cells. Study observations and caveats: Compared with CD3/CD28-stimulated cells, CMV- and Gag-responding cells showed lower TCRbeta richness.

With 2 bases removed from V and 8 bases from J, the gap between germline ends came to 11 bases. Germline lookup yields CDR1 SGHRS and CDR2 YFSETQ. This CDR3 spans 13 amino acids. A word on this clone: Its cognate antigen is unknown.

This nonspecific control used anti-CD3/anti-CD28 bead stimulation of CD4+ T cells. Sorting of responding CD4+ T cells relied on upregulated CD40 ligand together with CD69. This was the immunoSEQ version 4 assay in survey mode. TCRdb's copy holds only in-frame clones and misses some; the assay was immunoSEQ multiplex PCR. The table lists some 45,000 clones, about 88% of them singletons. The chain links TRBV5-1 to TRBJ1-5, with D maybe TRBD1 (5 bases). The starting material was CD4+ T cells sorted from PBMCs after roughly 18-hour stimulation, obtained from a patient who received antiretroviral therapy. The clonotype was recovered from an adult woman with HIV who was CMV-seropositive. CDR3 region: CASSFEGQEPQHF. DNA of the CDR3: TGCGCCAGCAGCTTTGAGGGGCAAGAGCCCCAGCATTTT.